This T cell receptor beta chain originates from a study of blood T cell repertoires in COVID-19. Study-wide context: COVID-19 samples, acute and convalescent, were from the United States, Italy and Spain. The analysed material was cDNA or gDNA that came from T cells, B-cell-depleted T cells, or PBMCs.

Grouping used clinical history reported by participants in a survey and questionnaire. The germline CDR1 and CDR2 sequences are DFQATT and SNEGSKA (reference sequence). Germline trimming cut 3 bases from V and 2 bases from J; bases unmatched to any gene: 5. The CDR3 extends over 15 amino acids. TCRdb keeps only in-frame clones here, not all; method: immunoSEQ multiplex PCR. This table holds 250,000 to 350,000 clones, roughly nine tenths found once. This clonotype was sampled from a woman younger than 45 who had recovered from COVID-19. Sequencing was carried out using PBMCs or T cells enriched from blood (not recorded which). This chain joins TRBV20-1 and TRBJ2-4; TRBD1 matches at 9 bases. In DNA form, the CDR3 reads TGCAGTGCTAGTCGGACAGGGGCCTCCAAAAACATTCAGTACTTC. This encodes CSASRTGASKNIQYF.